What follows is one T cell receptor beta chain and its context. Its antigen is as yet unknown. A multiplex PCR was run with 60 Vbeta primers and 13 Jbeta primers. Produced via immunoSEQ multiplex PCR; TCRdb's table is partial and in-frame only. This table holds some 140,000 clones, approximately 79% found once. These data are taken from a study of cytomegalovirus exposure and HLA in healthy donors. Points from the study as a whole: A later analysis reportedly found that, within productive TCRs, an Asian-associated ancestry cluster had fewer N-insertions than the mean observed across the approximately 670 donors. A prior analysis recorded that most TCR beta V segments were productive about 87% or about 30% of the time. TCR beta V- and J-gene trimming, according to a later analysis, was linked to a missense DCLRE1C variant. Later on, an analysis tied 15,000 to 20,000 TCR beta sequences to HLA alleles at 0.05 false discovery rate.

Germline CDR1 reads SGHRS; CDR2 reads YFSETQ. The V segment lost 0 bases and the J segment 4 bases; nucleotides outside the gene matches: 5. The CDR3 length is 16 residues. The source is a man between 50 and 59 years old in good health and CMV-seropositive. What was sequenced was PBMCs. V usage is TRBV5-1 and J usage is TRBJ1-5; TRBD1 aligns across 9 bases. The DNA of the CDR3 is TGCGCCAGCAGCTTGGGGACAGGGGCATCGAATCAGCCCCAGCATTTT. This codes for CASSLGTGASNQPQHF. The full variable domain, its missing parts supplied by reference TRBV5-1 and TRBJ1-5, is KAGVTQTPRYLIKTRGQQVTLSCSPISGHRSVSWYQQTPGQGLQFLFEYFSETQRNKGNFPGRFSGRQFSNSRSEMNVSTLELGDSALYLCASSLGTGASNQPQHFGDGTRLSIL.